A selection of T cell receptor beta chains follows, all from one sample in a study of cytomegalovirus exposure and HLA in healthy donors. The repertoire was sequenced with immunoSEQ multiplex PCR; TCRdb's copy has only in-frame clones and lacks some. The sample includes about 150,000 clones, 73% seen only once; the top ten take about 5.4%. The sample comprised PBMCs. The source of these receptors is a woman between 18 and 29 years old in good health and CMV-seropositive. Both conserved end residues are part of each CDR3. A D gene is named only where the DNA matches it firmly. Expanded clones are given a class, and other clones once, few, many or no size at all.

V gene: TRBV19; J gene: TRBJ1-4; D gene: -; clone size: few; CDR3 DNA: TGTGCCAGTTCCCCCCCCGGGGAAGGGTCGGCCACTAATGAAAAACTGTTTTTT; CDR3 protein: CASSPPGEGSATNEKLFF
V gene: TRBV9; J gene: TRBJ1-2; D gene: -; clone size: -; CDR3 DNA: TGTGCCAGCACGGAGGGAACGGGCTATGGCTACACCTTC; CDR3 protein: CASTEGTGYGYTF
V gene: TRBV9; J gene: TRBJ1-2; D gene: -; clone size: -; CDR3 DNA: TGTGCCAGCAGCCCCGCGGGGGGAGCTTATGGCTACACCTTC; CDR3 protein: CASSPAGGAYGYTF
V gene: TRBV6-5; J gene: TRBJ1-2; D gene: -; clone size: few; CDR3 DNA: TGTGCCAGCAGCTTGGGGGGGAGCCGGTATGGCTACACCTTC; CDR3 protein: CASSLGGSRYGYTF
V gene: TRBV5-6; J gene: TRBJ2-3; D gene: TRBD1; clone size: -; CDR3 DNA: TGTGCCAGCAGCTTGTGGCGGCAGGGGGCCACAGATACGCAGTATTTT; CDR3 protein: CASSLWRQGATDTQYF
V gene: TRBV2; J gene: TRBJ2-3; D gene: -; clone size: -; CDR3 DNA: TGTGCCAGCAGTGACAGGGCGGGCACAGATACGCAGTATTTT; CDR3 protein: CASSDRAGTDTQYF
V gene: TRBV25-1; J gene: TRBJ2-4; D gene: -; clone size: few; CDR3 DNA: TGTGCCAGCAGTGAGGAAGGACTACGAGCTAACATTCAGTACTTC; CDR3 protein: CASSEEGLRANIQYF
V gene: TRBV9; J gene: TRBJ2-6; D gene: -; clone size: few; CDR3 DNA: TGTGCCAGCAGCGTAGTTGTCGGGTCTGGGGCCAACGTCCTGACTTTC; CDR3 protein: CASSVVVGSGANVLTF
V gene: TRBV7-9; J gene: TRBJ2-2; D gene: -; clone size: -; CDR3 DNA: TGTTCCAGCAGCCGCGGACTCATCGGTATGGCGAACACCGGGGAGCTGTTTTTT; CDR3 protein: CSSSRGLIGMANTGELFF
V gene: TRBV7-3; J gene: TRBJ1-1; D gene: TRBD1; clone size: -; CDR3 DNA: TGTGCCAGCAGCCAGGGGGGTACTGAAGCTTTCTTT; CDR3 protein: CASSQGGTEAFF
V gene: TRBV6-5; J gene: TRBJ2-1; D gene: -; clone size: few; CDR3 DNA: TGTGCCAGCAGTTACGGCCGAAGCTACAATGAGCAGTTCTTC; CDR3 protein: CASSYGRSYNEQFF
V gene: TRBV27; J gene: TRBJ2-7; D gene: -; clone size: -; CDR3 DNA: TGTGCCAGCAGTAACTGGAAGGGAGGAAGCTCCTACGAGCAGTACTTC; CDR3 protein: CASSNWKGGSSYEQYF
V gene: TRBV28; J gene: TRBJ2-1; D gene: TRBD1; clone size: -; CDR3 DNA: TGTGCCAGCAGTTATACAGGGGTCGTAAGCTCCTACAATGAGCAGTTCTTC; CDR3 protein: CASSYTGVVSSYNEQFF
V gene: TRBV6-1; J gene: TRBJ1-2; D gene: -; clone size: few; CDR3 DNA: TGTGCCAGCAGTGAACTGGGGCACTATGGCTACACCTTC; CDR3 protein: CASSELGHYGYTF
V gene: TRBV19; J gene: TRBJ1-6; D gene: -; clone size: -; CDR3 DNA: TGTGCCAGTAGTCCTTCGAGGGGAGGTAATTCACCCCTCCACTTT; CDR3 protein: CASSPSRGGNSPLHF
V gene: TRBV5-6; J gene: TRBJ2-1; D gene: TRBD2; clone size: few; CDR3 DNA: TGTGCCAGCAGCTTCCTTACTAGCGGGGGGGGCGGATTGGATGAGCAGTTCTTC; CDR3 protein: CASSFLTSGGGGLDEQFF